The 19 T cell receptor beta chains presented below share a single source sample, sequenced in a study of cytomegalovirus exposure and HLA in healthy donors listed by TCRdb under 2017. Preparation of the library involved the immunoSEQ multiplex PCR assay. A mixture of 60 forward primers for TCR Vbeta segments and 13 reverse primers for TCR Jbeta segments was used in the multiplex PCR. The table was pulled from immuneACCESS by TCRdb, which kept in-frame rearrangements only. Such tables lose some clones; where checked, under half of the loss comes from unresolved V genes, and the rest has no known cause. The sample table shows tens of thousands of clones, and about 85% are seen once. Over 8.5% of the sample is taken by the ten largest. Sequencing used PBMCs. These receptors were collected from a female donor in good health and CMV-seronegative.

V is TRBV7-3 and J is TRBJ2-7, with TRBD2 matching 9 bases. The V and J ends lost 1 base and 3 bases, in that order; junction bases with no gene match: 28. There are 23 residues in the CDR3. The germline V gene encodes CDR1 SGHTA and CDR2 FQGTGA. The CDR3 region has the DNA TGTGCCAGCAGCTTAAACCACGGCTTGGCAACTAAGCGGCGGGAGGGCGCAATCTACGAGCAGTACTTC. It specifies CASSLNHGLATKRREGAIYEQYF.

The CDR3 DNA reads as TGTGCCAGTAGAGGCGGACTAGCGGGGGGATCCGGGGAGCTGTTTTTT. This translates into CASRGGLAGGSGELFF. The chain is built from TRBV19 and TRBJ2-2, with 14 bases aligning to TRBD2. This CDR3 spans 16 amino acids. Trimming cost V 6 bases and J 6 bases; bases outside gene matches: 6. From germline, CDR1 is LNHDA and CDR2 SQIVND (reference sequence).

This chain uses TRBV10-3 with TRBJ1-2; TRBD1 aligns across 8 bases. The trim removed 6 bases at V and 4 bases at J, leaving 10 bases unmatched. Germline CDR1 reads ENHRY; CDR2 reads SYGVKD. The CDR3 contains 15 residues. For the CDR3, the DNA is TGTGCCATCAGGGGGTCGGACAGGGCGGCCTATGGCTACACCTTC. It translates to CAIRGSDRAAYGYTF.

In this sample, this clone turned up once. This chain connects TRBV9 to TRBJ2-2; 8 bases map to TRBD2. This CDR3 is built from 17 residues. Germline loops: CDR1 SGDLS, CDR2 YYNGEE. The trim removed 1 base at V and 6 bases at J, leaving 11 bases unmatched. The DNA for the CDR3 is TGTGCCAGCAGCGTAAGTGCTAGCGGGTCGGTCCCCGGGGAGCTGTTTTTT. Its protein is CASSVSASGSVPGELFF.

The chain has TRBV30 and TRBJ2-5; maybe TRBD1 (6 bases). Between the trimmed V and J ends, which lost 5 bases and 5 bases, there was a span of 12 bases. This CDR3 is 12 amino acids long. Germline V CDR1 and CDR2: GTSNPN, SVGIG (reference sequence). The CDR3 DNA reads as TGTGCCTGGGGGTGGGGGCCCGAGACCCAGTACTTC. Translated, it gives CAWGWGPETQYF.

The chain couples TRBV5-1 to TRBJ2-7; 11 nucleotides line up with TRBD2. CDR3 size: 16 residues. Per germline, CDR1 SGHRS and CDR2 YFSETQ. The J segment lost 2 bases and the V segment lost 0 bases, leaving 4 bases of the junction unmatched. CDR3 bases: TGCGCCAGCAGCTTGGCTAGCGGGAGGTCTCCCTACGAGCAGTACTTC. It specifies CASSLASGRSPYEQYF.

The chain employs TRBV5-4 and TRBJ2-1; 7 bases are shared with TRBD2. Germline V gene data show CDR1 as SGHNT and CDR2 as YYREEE (reference sequence). The CDR3 length is 15 residues. As DNA, the CDR3 is TGTGTATGTAGCGGGCGCGTGGAATCCTACAATGAGCAGTTCTTC. This encodes CVCSGRVESYNEQFF.

V is TRBV7-9 and J is TRBJ2-4; unclear D gene. Trimming shortened V by 5 bases and J by 0 bases, and 17 bases separated the two germline ends. The CDR3 length is 17 residues. The germline gives CDR1 SEHNR, CDR2 FQNEAQ (reference sequence). CDR3 amino acids: CASSHYGDTRAKNIQYF. CDR3 DNA sequence: TGTGCCAGCAGCCATTACGGTGATACCCGAGCCAAAAACATTCAGTACTTC.

The V gene is TRBV28, the J gene TRBJ1-1, with D possibly TRBD1 on 6 matching bases. CDR1 MDHEN and CDR2 SYDVKM come from the germline V gene. This CDR3 comprises 14 residues. V shed 7 bases and J shed 1 base, with 13 bases lying between them. The CDR3 nucleotides are TGTGCCAGCAACGGGGGGGCCGGGAACACTGAAGCTTTCTTT. Translating it yields CASNGGAGNTEAFF. The full variable domain, with the rest looked up from reference TRBV28 and TRBJ1-1, is DVKVTQSSRYLVKRTGEKVFLECVQDMDHENMFWYRQDPGLGLRLIYFSYDVKMKEKGDIPEGYSVSREKKERFSLILESASTNQTSMYLCASNGGAGNTEAFFGQGTRLTVV.

The CDR3 DNA sequence: TGTGCCAGCAGCCGACTAGCGGATAGCTCCTACGAGCAGTACTTC. Its translation is CASSRLADSSYEQYF. This sequence joins TRBV7-6 and TRBJ2-7; 9 nucleotides line up with TRBD2. The germline CDR1 and CDR2 sequences are SGHVS and FNYEAQ. The V gene end was trimmed by 5 bases and the J gene end by 0 bases; junction bases not matched to a gene: 5. The CDR3 is 15 amino acids. Full variable domain (rest looked up from reference TRBV7-6 and TRBJ2-7): GAGVSQSPRYKVTKRGQDVALRCDPISGHVSLYWYRQALGQGPEFLTYFNYEAQQDKSGLPNDRFSAERPEGSISTLTIQRTEQRDSAMYRCASSRLADSSYEQYFGPGTRLTVT.

As to this clone: The identical CDR3 is also encoded by other nucleotide sequences in the sample. The chain links TRBV7-9 to TRBJ2-3, with TRBD2 matching 16 bases. CDR1 and CDR2 (germline): SEHNR, FQNEAQ (reference sequence). This CDR3 is built from 16 residues. V lost 5 bases and J lost 6; bases outside the gene matches: 5. The CDR3 DNA sequence: TGTGCCAGCAGCGTATCGGGACTAGCGGGAGGGGATACGCAGTATTTT. Protein sequence: CASSVSGLAGGDTQYF.

V gene TRBV29-1 combines with J gene TRBJ2-3; the D gene is possibly TRBD1 (6 bases). V dropped 6 bases and J dropped 5 bases, with 21 bases sitting between them. This CDR3 has 15 amino acids. Germline CDR1 reads SQVTM; CDR2 reads ANQGSEA. The CDR3 loop reads CSVDPTGLGEDTQYF. The DNA of the CDR3 is TGCAGCGTGGATCCAACAGGGCTGGGAGAAGATACGCAGTATTTT.

This clone was seen just once. The rearrangement links TRBV20-1 to TRBJ1-2; D ambiguous. Germline V CDR1 and CDR2: DFQATT, SNEGSKA (reference sequence). This CDR3 contains 10 residues. V shed 3 bases and J shed 3 bases, with 2 bases lying between them. This chain's CDR3 is CSASDYGYTF. CDR3 DNA sequence: TGCAGTGCTAGCGACTATGGCTACACCTTC.

DNA for the CDR3: TGTGCCAGCAGTTACAGGACAGGGGTGGTAGGCTACACCTTC. This encodes CASSYRTGVVGYTF. The gene calls are TRBV6-5 and TRBJ1-2; 9 bases match TRBD1. This CDR3 is built from 14 residues. V lost 2 bases, J lost 8 bases, and 6 bases stayed unmatched. Germline loops: CDR1 MNHEY, CDR2 SVGAGI.

The chain links TRBV9 to TRBJ1-2, with 8 bases aligning to TRBD1. The V segment lost 4 bases and the J segment 3 bases; nucleotides outside the gene matches: 8. Looked up from germline, CDR1 is SGDLS and CDR2 is YYNGEE. The CDR3 contains 15 residues. CDR3 nucleotides: TGTGCCAGCAGCACCCGGGACAGGAGAGACTATGGCTACACCTTC. This encodes CASSTRDRRDYGYTF. Filled out from reference TRBV9 and TRBJ1-2, the complete variable domain reads DSGVTQTPKHLITATGQRVTLRCSPRSGDLSVYWYQQSLDQGLQFLIQYYNGEERAKGNILERFSAQQFPDLHSELNLSSLELGDSALYFCASSTRDRRDYGYTFGSGTRLTVV.

The genes are TRBV7-2 and TRBJ2-5; maybe TRBD1 (6 bases). The CDR3 has 14 residues. V lost 7 bases, J lost 2 bases, and 14 bases lay in between. CDR1 is SGHTA, CDR2 FQGNSA, per germline. CDR3 in amino acids: CASNILGGQETQYF. The DNA for the CDR3 is TGTGCCAGCAATATACTAGGGGGACAAGAGACCCAGTACTTC.

The chain links TRBV9 to TRBJ2-5, with D possibly TRBD2 on 6 matching bases. The CDR3 runs 16 residues. The V end was cut by 2 bases, the J end by 4 bases, with 18 bases between. Germline loops: CDR1 SGDLS, CDR2 YYNGEE. The CDR3 is CASSVAKASDIETQYF. The CDR3 DNA is TGTGCCAGCAGCGTGGCTAAGGCTAGCGATATAGAGACCCAGTACTTC.

The V gene is TRBV5-4, the J gene TRBJ1-2; 9 bases are a match to TRBD1. The length of the CDR3 is 15 residues. CDR1 is SGHNT, CDR2 YYREEE, per germline (reference sequence). V lost 4 bases and J lost 3; bases outside the gene matches: 7. The CDR3 DNA reads as TGTGCCAGCAGCCCGGACAGGGGCTCGGACTATGGCTACACCTTC. It translates to CASSPDRGSDYGYTF.

The chain recombines TRBV7-3 with TRBJ2-3; D may be TRBD1 (5 bases). CDR3 size: 14 residues. Per germline, CDR1 SGHTA and CDR2 FQGTGA. Trimming left V 5 bases short and J 0 bases short, with 9 bases between. The CDR3 reads CASSPGLSTDTQYF. As DNA, the CDR3 is TGTGCCAGCAGCCCAGGGTTGAGCACAGATACGCAGTATTTT.